This record concerns one T cell receptor beta chain sequence. Its antigen remains undetermined. Base-call qualities are not available, and no considerably larger clone is one nucleotide away. This entry comes from a study of cytomegalovirus exposure and HLA in healthy donors (dated by TCRdb to about 2017). In terms of the full investigation: In an earlier analysis of fewer than 750 of the donors, 276 Gb of sequence data and some 120 million unique TCR beta sequences from 150 million to 200 million T cells were reported. An early release that covered more than 550 HLA-typed donors contained 250 to 350 gigabases of sequencing data and 75 million to 100 million unique TCR sequences. Of the roughly 400 genotyped donors, over 65% fell in the genetic ancestry cluster associated with self-reported Caucasian donors. The study aimed to test whether cataloging public T cell receptors could reveal signatures of past pathogen exposure. The T cell repertoires of 666 subjects were profiled by immunosequencing and related to cytomegalovirus serostatus. Along with the approximately 670-subject first cohort, a separate validation cohort of around 120 different subjects was used. High-throughput TCR immunosequencing, statistical association of individual TCRs with disease status, and machine learning were combined to predict cytomegalovirus infection status. A later analysis re-analyzed previously published TCR beta repertoires from approximately 700 donors and added high-resolution HLA genotyping to study TCR occurrence patterns. Rather than using new phenotypic data, the later analysis identified candidate immune exposures from TCR beta sequences and from how often those sequences occurred across donors. An earlier analysis of several hundred of the donors used high-throughput TCR beta sequencing to judge whether each TCR beta V gene segment behaved as functional or pseudogenic. Donor age, sex, ethnicity and CMV serostatus were collected together with the repertoire data. A later genetic analysis took genome-wide SNP genotypes for about three fifths of the roughly 670 donors and used that subset as a discovery cohort. Every repertoire in the discovery cohort had been generated on one and the same sequencing platform. HLA typing covered class I and class II loci at four-digit resolution. The number of donors typed differed by locus, with roughly 629-640 for A, B, C, DRB1 and DQB1, 522 for DQA1, some 570 for DPA1, and 400 to 490 for DPB1. Several DR-DQ haplotypes were handled as single units for association and clustering because linkage in the cohort was strong. On average, around 240,000 unique TCR beta nucleotide sequences were sequenced per donor among 398 genotyped donors of the cohort, with about 17% of those sequences being non-productive.

The CDR3 contains 17 residues, cysteine and phenylalanine counted. Only CDR3 DNA is held: 51 bases, read in frame from base 1. V and J lose 1 base and 7 bases, and a span of 19 bases separates them. The germline V gene sets CDR1 to SGHNT and CDR2 to YENEEA. Summary of the overall study and its limitations: In vitro tests confirmed that a few of the cytomegalovirus-associated TCR beta chains recognize cytomegalovirus antigens. When HLA alleles, especially DR and DQ, strongly co-occurred, attributing TCR associations to individual alleles was difficult. Compared with the 666-donor mean, donors in an Asian-associated ancestry cluster had fewer N-insertions in productive TCRs, according to a later genetic analysis. A group of highly shared sequence variants was considered likely to be a technical artifact of the sequencing pipeline. Across donors, most TCR sequences were observed very rarely, whereas some public TCRs were present in many individuals. For the cohort, immune exposure information was limited to CMV serostatus. In a later analysis, HLA-associated TCR beta chains showed more clonal expansion and lower generation probabilities than non-associated chains that were equally common. According to a later analysis, most CMV-associated TCR beta chains appeared to be HLA-restricted, and the HLA associations seemed to be driven largely by CMV exposure. According to a later analysis, parvovirus B19, influenza, CMV and Epstein-Barr virus appeared linked to several top co-occurrence clusters. Specific HLA alleles were associated with about 17,000 TCR beta sequences at a false discovery rate of 0.05 in a later analysis. Broadly in line with IMGT annotations, most TCR beta V segments showed up in productive rearrangements about 87% or about 30% of the time in an earlier analysis of 587 of the donors. The 87-base-pair reads could not distinguish some IMGT-functional V segments, including TRBV6-2 and TRBV6-3, so those segments were excluded. Presence/absence analyses assumed roughly uniform sequencing depth across donors, an assumption that may not hold. According to a later analysis, TCR association rates differed among HLA loci, with DRB1 alleles showing the most associated TCRs and HLA-C alleles showing the fewest. A total of 150 or so TCR beta chains were listed by the study as associated with cytomegalovirus. Because HLA typing was missing for some donors at each locus, association tests included only the typed subset. Over 15 rarely observed V segments, including chromosome 9 orphons, were excluded from the earlier analysis of a few hundred of the donors because counts were too low. A further reported finding was that TCR beta sequences accurately predicted the HLA-A and HLA-B alleles for most subjects in the first cohort. In a later genetic analysis, a missense DCLRE1C variant was associated with V-gene and J-gene trimming of TCR beta chains, and the association was replicated in an independent cohort. Only TCR beta chains were sequenced in this cohort, and the absence of alpha or paired-chain data limited detectable features. Linkage disequilibrium might explain the correlated functional status among segregating V segments, but an unknown experimental factor could not be ruled out. Cytomegalovirus status was reported to be diagnosed by the classifier with high specificity and sensitivity in both the original and validation cohorts. The authors suggested that the approach could potentially be generalized to other disease states and immunological phenotypes.

The cohort was made up of under 800 healthy bone marrow donors. At the time of sampling, all cohort members were nominally healthy, though unrecorded immune exposures were likely present. The donor tested CMV seropositive, placing the donor among the 289 seropositive members of the cohort. A peripheral blood sample was collected from each donor, and TCR beta sequencing was performed on peripheral blood mononuclear cells. The Qiagen DNeasy Blood Extraction Kit was used to extract genomic DNA from the blood cell samples. Receptor libraries were prepared by the immunoSEQ multiplex PCR assay. For the multiplex PCR, a mixture combining 60 forward primers for TCR Vbeta segments and 13 reverse primers for TCR Jbeta segments was used. The CDR3 region of rearranged TCR beta genes was amplified from genomic DNA by a multiplex PCR assay. Amplified TCR beta libraries were sequenced as 87-base-pair reads on the Illumina HiSeq System. As for how the authors treated the data: A later analysis counted tens of millions of unique TCR beta chains across the 700 or so repertoires, and 10 million to 12 million of these chains were shared by at least two donors. Raw reads were error-corrected and collapsed into unique sequences by a nearest-neighbor algorithm in which closely related sequences were merged to remove PCR and sequencing errors. V, D and J gene segments were assigned by aligning CDR3 sequences to IMGT reference sequences. Each retained sequence needed at least a six-nucleotide match to both a V gene segment and a J gene segment. A rearrangement was called productive if the CDR3 had no stop codons and remained in frame with V and J, and every other rearrangement was called non-productive. CDR3 was defined according to IMGT convention as the region running from the second conserved V-encoded cysteine to the conserved J-encoded phenylalanine. The earlier analysis of 500 to 600 of the donors excluded sequences that lacked an unambiguous match to a single V gene segment. An earlier analysis of under 750 of the donors called V segments functional above 56.7% productive rearrangements and segregating when the between-donor standard deviation exceeded 5%. To diagnose cytomegalovirus status from the catalog of TCR beta chain sequences, a statistical classification framework was built. In a later analysis, TCR nucleotide sequences were compared against IMGT/GENE-DB human TR gene sequences so that V and J genes could be assigned. Using the TCRdist pipeline, a later analysis assigned CDR3 sequences along with most-parsimonious VDJ recombination scenarios. In a later analysis, each TCR beta chain was defined by its CDR3 amino acid sequence together with its V-gene family, and reads lacking a unique V-gene family were excluded. As a way to deal with suspected cross-contamination and a sequencing artifact, a later analysis dropped 500 to 700 nucleotide sequences that were highly shared and had low generation probability. In a later analysis, a clonal expansion index was calculated for each public chain from normalized within-repertoire ranks of inferred template counts. In a later analysis, generation probabilities were computed with a VDJ recombination model fitted to out-of-frame rearrangements, and the resulting probabilities were checked against IGoR. In a later analysis, hypergeometric tests were used to score TCR-TCR, TCR-HLA and TCR-CMV co-occurrence, with a repertoire-size bias correction applied to TCR pairs. A later analysis estimated false discovery rates by permuting HLA or CMV assignments 20 times. In a later analysis, co-occurring TCRs were grouped using DBSCAN, and TCRdist sequence similarity was added for clustering within HLA-allele-positive subsets. Repertoires with fewer than 30,000 or more than 120,000 public chains were left out of co-occurrence clustering, as were roughly five repertoires with anomalous nucleotide sharing. TCRdb stores this immuneACCESS table with in-frame sequences only. Part of the clones is absent; in the studies checked, under half of the shortfall reflects unresolved V genes, and no reason is known for the rest. V, J and clone size were drawn from that table, and D and trimming were deduced from the DNA. This sample gives 150,000 to 200,000 clones in total; more than 65% of them show up just once. Jointly, the top ten make up 9.7% of the sample.

Recombination linked TRBV11-3 to TRBJ1-4; the D gene remains uncertain. Sequenced sample: PBMCs. The TCR sequence derives from a man aged 18 to 29 in good health and CMV-seropositive. The DNA sequence reads TGTGCCAGCAGCTTAGCTTTACCTCAGGACCGGGGTGAAAAACTGTTTTTT. Translated, this is CASSLALPQDRGEKLFF.